This paragraph reports one T cell receptor beta chain. What it recognizes is unknown. These data are taken from a study of OX40 agonist ivuxolimab in advanced cancers. Study in general: Patient treatment consisted of intravenous ivuxolimab administration every 2 weeks at 0.01 to 10 mg/kg. A mean age of approximately 58 years, range roughly 20 to 80, was recorded, and approximately 85% were male.

Here immunoSEQ multiplex PCR was the method, and the copy in TCRdb shows in-frame clones only, minus some. The sample contains approximately 50,000 clones, approximately 80% of which appear only once. The length of the CDR3 is 15 residues. V lost 6 bases, J lost 6 bases, and 6 bases stayed unmatched. The germline CDR1 and CDR2 sequences are SGHDT and YYEEEE. Study conclusions and caveats: Among T cells, CD8+ cells averaged more expanded clones than CD4+ cells.

The clonotype comes from an adult with an advanced solid tumor such as melanoma, head and neck, liver or kidney cancer. The starting material was CD4+ or CD8+ T cells sorted from blood, obtained in a trial of the OX40 agonist ivuxolimab. The chain is built from TRBV5-6 and TRBJ2-2; 12 nucleotides match TRBD1. The CDR3 DNA reads TGTGCCAGCACCCTTTGGGACAGGGGGCCCGGGGAGCTGTTTTTT. Protein product: CASTLWDRGPGELFF.